A single sample is the source of the 19 T cell receptor beta chains below, sequenced in a study of cytomegalovirus exposure and HLA in healthy donors. The PCR contained 60 Vbeta and 13 Jbeta primers. Some clones are missing from TCRdb's copy, which holds only in-frame ones; the method was immunoSEQ multiplex PCR. This sample has under 250,000 clones, with 82% found just once. Sequences were obtained from PBMCs. The origin of the receptors is a woman aged 40 to 50 in good health and CMV-seronegative.

V is TRBV4-2 and J is TRBJ1-2; D gene uncertain. This CDR3 comprises 15 residues. V was pared by 3 bases and J by 2 bases, with 13 bases between. Germline lookup yields CDR1 LGHNA and CDR2 YNFKEQ. The DNA of the CDR3 is TGTGCCAGCAGCCATCAAGGTAACAGCAACTATGGCTACACCTTC. Protein product: CASSHQGNSNYGYTF.

This clone appeared a few times. V usage is TRBV6-6 and J usage is TRBJ2-1; D not certain. This CDR3 has 12 amino acids. Germline CDR1 is MNHNY and CDR2 is SVGAGI (reference sequence). Trimming cost V 4 bases and J 7 bases, with 8 bases left between them. Here the CDR3 reads CASSSFRNEQFF. In DNA form, the CDR3 reads TGTGCCAGCAGTTCATTTAGAAATGAGCAGTTCTTC.

This chain uses TRBV5-1 with TRBJ1-2, with D maybe TRBD1 (6 bases). The CDR3 covers 14 residues. Trimming stripped 4 bases from V and 8 bases from J, with 18 bases between. The germline CDR1 and CDR2 sequences are SGHRS and YFSETQ. CDR3 nucleotide sequence: TGCGCCAGCAGCCCGTACAGGGCCGAGGGCGGCTACACCTTC. This translates into CASSPYRAEGGYTF.

This chain joins TRBV5-6 and TRBJ2-5; 9 bases line up with TRBD1. The junction had 12 bases not matched to a gene; V was cut back by 4 bases and J by 5 bases. In germline, CDR1 is SGHDT, CDR2 YYEEEE. The CDR3 has 16 amino acids. CDR3 loop: CASSLLRDRARETQYF. The CDR3 DNA sequence: TGTGCCAGCAGCCTACTCCGGGACAGGGCTCGGGAGACCCAGTACTTC.

V is TRBV5-1 and J is TRBJ2-1; D is perhaps TRBD2 (6 bases). With 8 bases removed from V and 8 bases from J, the gap between germline ends came to 14 bases. Germline-derived CDR1 and CDR2 are SGHRS and YFSETQ. This CDR3 is 12 amino acids long. This chain's CDR3 is CASRKTGDEQFF. CDR3 DNA sequence: TGCGCCAGTAGAAAGACGGGGGATGAGCAGTTCTTC.

This chain joins TRBV4-1 and TRBJ1-5; the match to TRBD1 covers 11 bases. The CDR3 length is 14 residues. Trimming removed 4 bases from V and 10 bases from J; junction bases left unmatched: 6. Germline V gives CDR1 MGHRA, CDR2 YSYEKL. DNA of the CDR3: TGCGCCAGCAGCCTCGGGACAGGGGGACATCCCCAGCATTTT. This gives the protein CASSLGTGGHPQHF.

This chain joins TRBV19 and TRBJ2-1; D is uncertain. CDR1 and CDR2 from the germline V gene are LNHDA and SQIVND (reference sequence). The CDR3 has 14 amino acids. Trimming took off 5 bases at V and 8 bases at J, with 16 bases between the two ends. Here the CDR3 reads CASSPSAVAHEQFF. The CDR3 nucleotides are TGTGCCAGTAGTCCCTCCGCGGTGGCACATGAGCAGTTCTTC. The variable domain in full, with the rest retrieved from reference TRBV19 and TRBJ2-1, is DGGITQSPKYLFRKEGQNVTLSCEQNLNHDAMYWYRQDPGQGLRLIYYSQIVNDFQKGDIAEGYSVSREKKESFPLTVTSAQKNPTAFYLCASSPSAVAHEQFFGPGTRLTVL.

This chain joins TRBV6-5 and TRBJ1-2; D possibly corresponds to TRBD1 (6 bases). The CDR3 runs 15 residues. The germline CDR1 and CDR2 sequences are MNHEY and SVGAGI. V dropped 0 bases and J dropped 6 bases, with 14 bases sitting between them. CDR3 in amino acids: CASSYSGQGFNGYTF. CDR3 sequence (DNA): TGTGCCAGCAGTTACTCGGGGCAGGGGTTCAATGGCTACACCTTC.

The chain has TRBV21-1 and TRBJ2-3; the listed D gene, TRBD1, was not tested against the DNA. TRBV21-1 is reported as a pseudogene. This CDR3 comprises 24 residues. The CDR3: CASSKALLMLIGTGVNLYTDTQYF. The CDR3 coding sequence is TGTGCCAGCAGCAAAGCGCTTTTGATGTTGATTGGGACAGGGGTGAATCTTTACACAGATACGCAGTATTTT.

The chain uses TRBV6-5 and TRBJ2-7; no clear D. V lost 7 bases and J 0 bases, leaving 13 bases between the germline ends. Germline V gives CDR1 MNHEY, CDR2 SVGAGI. The CDR3 loop spans 14 amino acids. The CDR3 region is CASTSTQASYEQYF. The DNA of the CDR3 is TGTGCCAGCACCTCAACCCAGGCCTCCTACGAGCAGTACTTC.

This rearrangement joins TRBV10-3 to TRBJ2-5; D may be TRBD2 (5 bases). V lost 3 bases and J 5 bases, leaving 16 bases between the germline ends. Germline assignment: CDR1 ENHRY and CDR2 SYGVKD. This CDR3 is 15 amino acids long. As DNA, the CDR3 is TGTGCCATCAGTGAAGGACTCTTCTCGGCGGAGACCCAGTACTTC. Its protein product is CAISEGLFSAETQYF.

This sequence joins TRBV5-1 and TRBJ1-1, with 9 bases matching TRBD1. Germline V lookup: CDR1 SGHRS, CDR2 YFSETQ. Losses at the gene ends were 3 bases for V and 5 bases for J; bases not matched to a gene: 11. The CDR3 runs 16 residues. CDR3 region: CASSSSLGTGRTEAFF. The DNA of the CDR3 is TGCGCCAGCAGCTCAAGCTTGGGGACAGGGAGAACTGAAGCTTTCTTT.

The chain is built from TRBV19 and TRBJ1-5; D gene unclear. The germline V gene encodes CDR1 LNHDA and CDR2 SQIVND (reference sequence). This CDR3 has 14 residues. The ends were cut back, 5 bases at V and 4 bases at J, with 12 bases in the middle. CDR3 nucleotides: TGTGCCAGTAGTGTACACCGGGGAAATCAGCCCCAGCATTTT. This sequence encodes CASSVHRGNQPQHF.

The chain combines TRBV18 with TRBJ2-1; D unresolved. V was cut by 6 bases and J by 4 bases, with 4 bases left in between. This CDR3 has 11 residues. Germline V lookup: CDR1 KGHSH, CDR2 LQKENI. CDR3 bases: TGTGCCAGCTCTCCGTACAATGAGCAGTTCTTC. This encodes CASSPYNEQFF.

This chain links TRBV6-5 with TRBJ1-1; weak D call: TRBD1 (6 bases). The CDR3 is 16 amino acids. V lost 2 bases to trimming and J lost 2 bases, with 15 bases between them. Germline values: CDR1 MNHEY, CDR2 SVGAGI. CDR3 bases: TGTGCCAGCAGTTACGGGCTGGGGGCCACAAACACTGAAGCTTTCTTT. Translating gives CASSYGLGATNTEAFF.

The chain is built from TRBV5-1 and TRBJ2-7; the D gene is possibly TRBD2 (6 bases). Trimming removed 5 bases at V and 0 bases at J, with 12 bases between. In germline, CDR1 is SGHRS, CDR2 YFSETQ. This CDR3 has 14 amino acids. CDR3 nucleotides: TGCGCCAGCAGGTGGACTACCAGCTCCTACGAGCAGTACTTC. Translated: CASRWTTSSYEQYF.

V and J are TRBV7-2 and TRBJ1-5; unclear D gene. The V end lost 1 base, the J end lost 8 bases, and 9 bases lay between the germline ends. CDR3 size: 13 residues. CDR1 is SGHTA and CDR2 is FQGNSA in the germline V gene. The CDR3: CASSLVGVEPQHF. The CDR3 bases are TGTGCCAGCAGCTTAGTCGGGGTTGAGCCCCAGCATTTT.

The chain uses TRBV9 and TRBJ2-5; 11 positions match TRBD2. The CDR3 contains 14 residues. The germline V gene has CDR1 SGDLS and CDR2 YYNGEE. The ends lost 0 bases at V and 9 bases at J; junction bases unmatched: 4. CDR3 sequence reads: CASSVVVAGGAQYF. The CDR3 bases are TGTGCCAGCAGCGTAGTGGTAGCGGGAGGGGCCCAGTACTTC.

As DNA, the CDR3 is TGTGCCAGCAGTTTCATCCGGGACAGGGGGAATCACGAGCAGTACTTC. Translated, it gives CASSFIRDRGNHEQYF. The chain joins TRBV6-6 to TRBJ2-7; 11 bases fit TRBD1. The trim removed 4 bases at V and 5 bases at J, leaving 10 bases unmatched. This CDR3 region has 16 residues. CDR1 is MNHNY and CDR2 is SVGAGI in the germline V gene (reference sequence).